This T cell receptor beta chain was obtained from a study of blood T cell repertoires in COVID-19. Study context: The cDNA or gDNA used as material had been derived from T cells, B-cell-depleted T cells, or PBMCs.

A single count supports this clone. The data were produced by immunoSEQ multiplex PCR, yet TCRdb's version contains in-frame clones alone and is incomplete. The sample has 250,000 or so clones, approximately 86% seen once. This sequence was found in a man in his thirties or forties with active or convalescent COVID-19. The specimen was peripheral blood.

CDR3 sequence: CASSHGTPRNTEAFF. CDR3 coding DNA: TGCGCCAGCAGCCACGGGACACCCCGGAACACTGAAGCTTTCTTT. This chain links TRBV5-1 with TRBJ1-1; possible D gene TRBD1, 6 bases. This CDR3 contains 15 residues. V was pared by 4 bases and J by 1 base, with 14 bases between. The germline gives CDR1 SGHRS, CDR2 YFSETQ.